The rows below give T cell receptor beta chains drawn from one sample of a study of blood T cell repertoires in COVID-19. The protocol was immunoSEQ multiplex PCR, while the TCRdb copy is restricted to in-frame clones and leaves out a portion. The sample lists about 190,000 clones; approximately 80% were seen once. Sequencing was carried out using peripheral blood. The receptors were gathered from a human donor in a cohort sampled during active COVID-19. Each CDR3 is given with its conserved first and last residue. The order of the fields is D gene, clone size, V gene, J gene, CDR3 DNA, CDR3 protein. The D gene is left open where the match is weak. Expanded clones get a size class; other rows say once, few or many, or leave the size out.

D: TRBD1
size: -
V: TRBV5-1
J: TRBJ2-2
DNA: TGCGCCAGCAGCAGGAGACAGGGCGCGAACACCGGGGAGCTGTTTTTT
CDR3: CASSRRQGANTGELFF

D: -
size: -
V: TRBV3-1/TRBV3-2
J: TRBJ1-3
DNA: TGTGCCAGCAGCCGCCTTCACCCCTTCGGCTCTGGAAACACCATATATTTT
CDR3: CASSRLHPFGSGNTIYF

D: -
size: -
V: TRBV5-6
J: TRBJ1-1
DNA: TGTGCCAGCAGCTTGACTAACACTGAAGCTTTCTTT
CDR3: CASSLTNTEAFF

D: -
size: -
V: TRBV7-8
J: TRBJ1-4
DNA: TGTGCCAGCAGCCCCGGACAGACGCATAATGAAAAACTGTTTTTT
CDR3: CASSPGQTHNEKLFF

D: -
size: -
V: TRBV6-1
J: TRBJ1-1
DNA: TGTGCCAGCAGTGAATTTTCGGGTATCTATGAAGCTTTCTTT
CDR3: CASSEFSGIYEAFF

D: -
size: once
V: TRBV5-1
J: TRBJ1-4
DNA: TGCGCCAGCAGCTTAACAGGGCAAGGAAGTGAAAAACTGTTTTTT
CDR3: CASSLTGQGSEKLFF

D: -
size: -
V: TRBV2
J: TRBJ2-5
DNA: TGTGCCAGCAGTTCTATTATGGAGACCCAGTACTTC
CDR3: CASSSIMETQYF

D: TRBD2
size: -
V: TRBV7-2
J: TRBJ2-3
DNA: TGTGCCAGCAGCTTAAGACTAGCGGGGGCAGATACGCAGTATTTT
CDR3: CASSLRLAGADTQYF

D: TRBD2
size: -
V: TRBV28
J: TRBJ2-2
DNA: TGTGCCAGCAGTTTTCGACTAGCGGGAGTCGGGGAGCTGTTTTTT
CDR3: CASSFRLAGVGELFF

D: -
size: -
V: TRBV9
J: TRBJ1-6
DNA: TGTGCCAGCAGCACTGGTATGTTGAATTCACCCCTCCACTTT
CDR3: CASSTGMLNSPLHF

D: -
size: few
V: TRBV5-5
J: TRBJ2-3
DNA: TGTGCCAGCAGCACCCGCCCGGGGGCAGATACGCAGTATTTT
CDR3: CASSTRPGADTQYF

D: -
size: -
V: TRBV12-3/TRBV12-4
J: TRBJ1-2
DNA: TGTGCCAGCAGTTCGGGGGGGAAAGGCTACACCTTC
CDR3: CASSSGGKGYTF

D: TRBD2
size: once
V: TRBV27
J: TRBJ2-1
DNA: TGTGCCAGCAGTTCAGGGACTAGCGGGGGATACAATGAGCAGTTCTTC
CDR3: CASSSGTSGGYNEQFF

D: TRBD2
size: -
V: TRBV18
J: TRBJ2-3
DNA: TGTGCCAGCTCACCTACTACTAGCGGGAGGGCCGTGACAGATACGCAGTATTTT
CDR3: CASSPTTSGRAVTDTQYF

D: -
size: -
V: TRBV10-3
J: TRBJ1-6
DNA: TGTGCCATCAGTGCGGACAGCTATAATTCACCCCTCCACTTT
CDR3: CAISADSYNSPLHF

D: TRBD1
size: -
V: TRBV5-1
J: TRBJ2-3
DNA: TGCGCCAGCAGCTTGCGACAGGGGTTCACAGATACGCAGTATTTT
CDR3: CASSLRQGFTDTQYF

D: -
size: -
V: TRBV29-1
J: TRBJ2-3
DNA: TGCAGCGCGCAAGGGGCGGACACAGATACGCAGTATTTT
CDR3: CSAQGADTDTQYF

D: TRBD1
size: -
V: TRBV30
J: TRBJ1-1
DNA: TGTGCCTGGAGTCCGACGGGACAGATGAAAACTGAAGCTTTCTTT
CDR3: CAWSPTGQMKTEAFF

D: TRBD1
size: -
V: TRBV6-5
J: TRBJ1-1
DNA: TGTGCCAGCAGTTACCTCTCCGACAGGGCGATTACTTTCTTT
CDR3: CASSYLSDRAITFF

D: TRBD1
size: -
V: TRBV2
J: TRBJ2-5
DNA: TGTGCCAGCGCAAGAGGACAGGGAATAGGAGAGACCCAGTACTTC
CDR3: CASARGQGIGETQYF

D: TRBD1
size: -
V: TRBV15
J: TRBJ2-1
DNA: TGTGCCACCAGCAGCCCAAAGGTCGGGACAGGGGGCCCAAGCCACATCTTC
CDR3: CATSSPKVGTGGPSHIF

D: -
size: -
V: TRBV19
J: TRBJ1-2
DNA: TGTGCCAGTTCCGGTACAGGGTTAGCTAACTATGGCTACACCTTC
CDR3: CASSGTGLANYGYTF

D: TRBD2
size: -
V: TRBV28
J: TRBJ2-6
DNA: TGTGCCAGCAGTTCTACTAGCGGGTTCTCTGGGGCCAACGTCCTGACTTTC
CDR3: CASSSTSGFSGANVLTF

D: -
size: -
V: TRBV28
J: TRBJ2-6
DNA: TGTGCCAGCAGTCGCGATGGTGGGGCCAACGTCCTGACTTTC
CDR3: CASSRDGGANVLTF

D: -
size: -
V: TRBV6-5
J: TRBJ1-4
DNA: TGTGCCAGCAGTTACACCGAGAATAATGAAAAACTGTTTTTT
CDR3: CASSYTENNEKLFF

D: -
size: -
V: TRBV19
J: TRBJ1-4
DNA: TGTGCCAGTAGTACAGGGCGGATCGAAACTAATGAAAAACTGTTTTTT
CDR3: CASSTGRIETNEKLFF

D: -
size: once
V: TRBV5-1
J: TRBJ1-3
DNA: TGCGCCAGCAGCCAGGCATCGTTAGGAAACACCATATATTTT
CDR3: CASSQASLGNTIYF

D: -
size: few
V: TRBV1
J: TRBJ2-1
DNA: TGCACCAGCAGCCAAGATAGTGGAACGGGGGGGCCCAATGAGCAGTTCTTC
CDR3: CTSSQDSGTGGPNEQFF

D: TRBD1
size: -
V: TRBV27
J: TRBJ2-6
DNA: TGTGCCAGCGGGACAGCTGGGGCCAACGTCCTGACTTTC
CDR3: CASGTAGANVLTF

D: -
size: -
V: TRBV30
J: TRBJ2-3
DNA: TGTGCCTGGACCCCGGGCCTAGCTATAAATACGCAGTATTTT
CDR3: CAWTPGLAINTQYF

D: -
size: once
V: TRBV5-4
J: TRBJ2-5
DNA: TGTGCCAGCAGGAAGGGGTTGCAAGAGACCCAGTACTTC
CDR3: CASRKGLQETQYF

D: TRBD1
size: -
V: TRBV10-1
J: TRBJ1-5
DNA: TGCGCCAGCAGCGGGACAGGCGACGGGAATCAGCCCCAGCATTTT
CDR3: CASSGTGDGNQPQHF

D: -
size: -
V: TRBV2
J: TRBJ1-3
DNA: TGTGCCAGCAGTGAAGTTACGGTTGGAAACACCATATATTTT
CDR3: CASSEVTVGNTIYF

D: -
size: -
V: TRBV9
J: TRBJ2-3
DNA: TGTGCCAGCAAAGATTCTACTAGCACAGATACGCAGTATTTT
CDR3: CASKDSTSTDTQYF

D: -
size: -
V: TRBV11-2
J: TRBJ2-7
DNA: TGTGCCAGCAGCGCGGGACTCCTCTACGAGCAGTACTTC
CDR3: CASSAGLLYEQYF

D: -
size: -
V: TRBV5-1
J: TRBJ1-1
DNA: TGCGCCAGCAGCTTTACAGACGTGAACACTGAAGCTTTCTTT
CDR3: CASSFTDVNTEAFF

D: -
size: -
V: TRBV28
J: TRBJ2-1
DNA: TGTGCCAGCAGCCGGACAGTTTGGTACAATGAGCAGTTCTTC
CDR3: CASSRTVWYNEQFF

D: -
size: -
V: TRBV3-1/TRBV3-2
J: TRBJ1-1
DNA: TGTGCCAGCAGCCAAGGGGTATGGGCCACTGAAGCTTTCTTT
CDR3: CASSQGVWATEAFF

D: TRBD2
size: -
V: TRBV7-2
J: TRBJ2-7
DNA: TGTGCCAGCAGCTTAGCGGGAGGGAGTGGCGAGCAGTACTTC
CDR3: CASSLAGGSGEQYF

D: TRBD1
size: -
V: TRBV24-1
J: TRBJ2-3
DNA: TGTGCCACCAGTCGAACCGACCCAACAGGGGGAAAATACGGTTGGAACACAGATACGCAGTATTTT
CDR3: CATSRTDPTGGKYGWNTDTQYF

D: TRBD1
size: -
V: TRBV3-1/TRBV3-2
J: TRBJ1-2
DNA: TGTGCCAGCAGCCAGATAACAGGGGGACCGGGCTACACCTTC
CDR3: CASSQITGGPGYTF

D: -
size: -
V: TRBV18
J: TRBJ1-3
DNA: TGTGCCAGCTCACCACCGGGAGGTCAGGACACCATATATTTT
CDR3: CASSPPGGQDTIYF

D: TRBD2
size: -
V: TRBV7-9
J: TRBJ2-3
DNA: TGTGCCAGCAGCTTAGCCGTTGTTCGAACTAGCGGGTTAACAGATACGCAGTATTTT
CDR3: CASSLAVVRTSGLTDTQYF

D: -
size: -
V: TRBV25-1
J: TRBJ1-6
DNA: TGTGCCAGCAGTATGGCGGGACTCGTCAATTCACCCCTCCACTTT
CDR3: CASSMAGLVNSPLHF

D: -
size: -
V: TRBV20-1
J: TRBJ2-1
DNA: TGCAGTGCCCTGTCTCGGGGTGAGCAGTTCTTC
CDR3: CSALSRGEQFF

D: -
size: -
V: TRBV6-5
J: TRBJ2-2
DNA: TGTGCCAGCAGTTCCCCGGGACACAGACCCACCGGGGAGCTGTTTTTT
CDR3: CASSSPGHRPTGELFF

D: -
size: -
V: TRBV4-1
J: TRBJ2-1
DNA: TGCGCCAGCAGCCCCGGGGTGGGTGAGCAGTTCTTC
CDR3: CASSPGVGEQFF

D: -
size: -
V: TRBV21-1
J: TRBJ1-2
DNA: TGTGCCAGCAGCAAAGGGAGATCCGGTGGCTACACCTTC
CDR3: CASSKGRSGGYTF

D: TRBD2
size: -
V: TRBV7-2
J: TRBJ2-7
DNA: TGTGCCAGCAGACAAACAGGACTAGCGGGGTACGAGCAGTACTTC
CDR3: CASRQTGLAGYEQYF

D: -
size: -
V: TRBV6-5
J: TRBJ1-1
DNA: TGTGCCAGCAGTTACGTCGGCTCGGGGAACACTGAAGCTTTCTTT
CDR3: CASSYVGSGNTEAFF

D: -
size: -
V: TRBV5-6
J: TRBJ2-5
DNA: TGTGCCAGCAGCTGGGACCTATCAATTCAGCGGGACCAAGAGACCCAGTACTTC
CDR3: CASSWDLSIQRDQETQYF

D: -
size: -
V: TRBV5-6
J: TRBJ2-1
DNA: TGTGCCAGCAGCTTGGCCGGGAGCGTTCCGGTCGGTGAGCAGTTCTTC
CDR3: CASSLAGSVPVGEQFF

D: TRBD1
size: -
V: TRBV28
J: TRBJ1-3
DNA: TGTGCCAGCACAGAAGGGGGCGCCTCTGGAAACACCATATATTTT
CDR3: CASTEGGASGNTIYF

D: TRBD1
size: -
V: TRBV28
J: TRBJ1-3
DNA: TGTGCCAGCAGCTCCCCCGGGACAGGGACTGGAAACACCATATATTTT
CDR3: CASSSPGTGTGNTIYF

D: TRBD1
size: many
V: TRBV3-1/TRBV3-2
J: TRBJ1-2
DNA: TGTGCCAGCAGCCAAGATTCGGGACAGCGGGGCTACACCTTC
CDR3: CASSQDSGQRGYTF

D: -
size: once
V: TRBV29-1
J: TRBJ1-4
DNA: TGCAGCGTGCGGACAGATGAAAAACTGTTTTTT
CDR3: CSVRTDEKLFF

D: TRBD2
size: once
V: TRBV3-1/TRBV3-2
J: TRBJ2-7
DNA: TGTGCCAGCAGCCAAGTTACTAGCGGCGAGCAGTACTTC
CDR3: CASSQVTSGEQYF

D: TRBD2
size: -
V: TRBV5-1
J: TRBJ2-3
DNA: TGCGCCAGCAGCTTAGCTAGCGGGATCGGCACAGATACGCAGTATTTT
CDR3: CASSLASGIGTDTQYF